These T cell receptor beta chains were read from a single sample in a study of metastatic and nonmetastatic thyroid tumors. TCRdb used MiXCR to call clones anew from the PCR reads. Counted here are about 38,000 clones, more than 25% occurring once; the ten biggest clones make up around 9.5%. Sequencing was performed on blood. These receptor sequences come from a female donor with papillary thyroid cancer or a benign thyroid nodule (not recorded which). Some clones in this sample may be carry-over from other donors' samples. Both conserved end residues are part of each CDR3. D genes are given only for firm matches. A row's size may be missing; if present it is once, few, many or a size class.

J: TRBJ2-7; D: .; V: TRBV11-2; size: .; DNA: TGTGCCAGCAGCTTAGACAGGGCCGAGCAGTACTTC; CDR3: CASSLDRAEQYF
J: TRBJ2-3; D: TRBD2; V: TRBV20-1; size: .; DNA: TGCAGTGCTAGGCTATGGGGACTAGCGGGAAGTACAGATACGCAGTATTTT; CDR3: CSARLWGLAGSTDTQYF
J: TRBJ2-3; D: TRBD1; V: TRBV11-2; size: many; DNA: TGTGCCAGCAGCTTAGCAGGGGGCAGAGATACGCAGTATTTT; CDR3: CASSLAGGRDTQYF
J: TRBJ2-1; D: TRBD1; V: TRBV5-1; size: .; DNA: TGCGCCAGCAGCTTGGCCGGGACAGTCATGGGCAATGAGCAGTTCTTC; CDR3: CASSLAGTVMGNEQFF
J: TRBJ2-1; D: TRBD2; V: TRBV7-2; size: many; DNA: TGTGCCAGCAGCTTAAATCGGGGGGGCTACAATGAGCAGTTCTTC; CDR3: CASSLNRGGYNEQFF
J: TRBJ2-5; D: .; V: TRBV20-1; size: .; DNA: TGCAGTGCTAGAGATTGGTATGTCGCGGAGACCCAGTACTTC; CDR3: CSARDWYVAETQYF
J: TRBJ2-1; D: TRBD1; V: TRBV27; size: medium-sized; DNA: TGTGCCAGCAGTTCCTCACAGGGGGCTCCTTTCAATGAGCAGTTCTTC; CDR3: CASSSSQGAPFNEQFF
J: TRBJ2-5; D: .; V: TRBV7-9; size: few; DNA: TGTGCCAGCAGCTTACAGGGAGAGACCCAGTACTTC; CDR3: CASSLQGETQYF
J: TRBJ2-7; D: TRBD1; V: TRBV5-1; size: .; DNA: TGCGCCAGCAGCCGTTCCGGGACAGGGGACGAGCAGTACTTC; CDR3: CASSRSGTGDEQYF
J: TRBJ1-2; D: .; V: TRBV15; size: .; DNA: TGTGCCACCAGCAGAGTGGACGCTAACTATGGCTACACCTTC; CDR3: CATSRVDANYGYTF
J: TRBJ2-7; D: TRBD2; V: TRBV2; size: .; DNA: TGTGCCAGCAGTGATGGGGGACTAGCGGGGGGCAGCCCCGGCTACGAGCAGTACTTC; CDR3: CASSDGGLAGGSPGYEQYF
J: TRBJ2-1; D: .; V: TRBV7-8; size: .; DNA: TGTGCCAGCAGCTTAGCCAGTGTCTCCTACAATGATCAGTTCTTC; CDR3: CASSLASVSYNDQFF
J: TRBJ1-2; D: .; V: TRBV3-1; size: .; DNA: TGTGCCAGCAGCCCAACGGGGAATGCTAACTATGGCTACACCTTC; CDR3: CASSPTGNANYGYTF
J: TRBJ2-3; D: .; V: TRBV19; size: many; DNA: TGTGCCAGTAGTATAGTTGGCAGCACAGATACGCAGTATTTT; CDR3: CASSIVGSTDTQYF
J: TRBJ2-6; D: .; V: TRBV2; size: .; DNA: TGTGCCAGCAGTAGTCACCCCGGGAGCTCTGGGGCAAATGTCCTGACTTTC; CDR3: CASSSHPGSSGANVLTF
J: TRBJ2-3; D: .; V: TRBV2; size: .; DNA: TGTGCCAGCAGTGAGACTGGGAGTAGCGCAGATACGCAGTATTTT; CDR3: CASSETGSSADTQYF
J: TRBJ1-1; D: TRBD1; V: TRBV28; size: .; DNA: TGTGCCAGCAGTACGTACAGGGGGGAAGGTGGTTTCTTT; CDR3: CASSTYRGEGGFF
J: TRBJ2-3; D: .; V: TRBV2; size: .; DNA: TGTGCCAGCGGTGAGAGAGGCCTTAGAGGTGATACGCAGTATTTT; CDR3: CASGERGLRGDTQYF
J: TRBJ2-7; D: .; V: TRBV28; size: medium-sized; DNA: TGTGCCAGCGCGGGACTGAGCTCCTACGAGCAGTACTTC; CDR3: CASAGLSSYEQYF
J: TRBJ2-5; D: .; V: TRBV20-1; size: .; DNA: TGCAGTGAGGGAAGGGCCAGAGGGGGAGGGAAAGAGACCCAGTACTTC; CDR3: CSEGRARGGGKETQYF
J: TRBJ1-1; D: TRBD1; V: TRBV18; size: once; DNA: TGTGCCAGCTCACCACGGGGCAGGGGGGACACTGAAGCTTTCTTT; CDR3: CASSPRGRGDTEAFF
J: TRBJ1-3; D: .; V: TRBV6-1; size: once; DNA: TGTGCCAGCAGTACAACCGACTCTGGAAACACCATATATTTT; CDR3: CASSTTDSGNTIYF
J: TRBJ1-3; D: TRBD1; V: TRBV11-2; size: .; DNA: TGTGCCAGCAGCCAACATAGTTCCGGGACAGGGCCTGGAAACACCATATATTTT; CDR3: CASSQHSSGTGPGNTIYF
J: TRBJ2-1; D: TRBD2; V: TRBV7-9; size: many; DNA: TGTGCCAGCAGCCCACGGACGGGGGGGGAAACCTACAATGAGCAGTTCTTC; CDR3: CASSPRTGGETYNEQFF
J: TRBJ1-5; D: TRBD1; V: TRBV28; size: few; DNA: TGTGCCAGCAGTTCACAGGGGAGTGGCAATCAGCCCCAGCATTTT; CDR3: CASSSQGSGNQPQHF
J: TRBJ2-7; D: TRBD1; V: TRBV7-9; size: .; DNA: TGTGCCAGCAGCTTTCGCGGGGACAGGGGCTACGAGCAGTACTTC; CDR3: CASSFRGDRGYEQYF
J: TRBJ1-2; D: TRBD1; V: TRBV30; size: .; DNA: TGTGCCTGCCCGCCCGGGACAGGGGGCGGCTACACCTTC; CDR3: CACPPGTGGGYTF
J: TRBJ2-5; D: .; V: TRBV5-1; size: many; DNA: TGCGCCAGCAGCTTGGGGGGGGCGCGCGAGACCCAGTACTTC; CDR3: CASSLGGARETQYF
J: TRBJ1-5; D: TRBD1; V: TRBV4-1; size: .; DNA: TGCGCCAGCAGCCAAGAATGGACAGGGGTGATCAATCAGCCCCAGCATTTT; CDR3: CASSQEWTGVINQPQHF
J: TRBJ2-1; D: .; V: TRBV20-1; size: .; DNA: TGCAGTGCGAGGAGTAGGCGGGCCCAGGGCTACAATGAGCAGTTCTTC; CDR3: CSARSRRAQGYNEQFF
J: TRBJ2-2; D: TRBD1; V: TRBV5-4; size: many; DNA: TGTGCCAGCAGCCCAACGGACAGGACCGGGGAGCTGTTTTTT; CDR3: CASSPTDRTGELFF
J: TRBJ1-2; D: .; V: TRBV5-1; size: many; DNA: TGCGCCAGCAGCTTGGAGAGCTATGGCTACACCTTC; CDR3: CASSLESYGYTF
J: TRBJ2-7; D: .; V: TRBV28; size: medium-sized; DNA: TGTGCCAGCAGTTATACAGACGAGCAGTACTTC; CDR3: CASSYTDEQYF
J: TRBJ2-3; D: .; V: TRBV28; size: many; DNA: TGTGCCAGCAGTTTAACAATCACAGATACGCAGTATTTT; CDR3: CASSLTITDTQYF
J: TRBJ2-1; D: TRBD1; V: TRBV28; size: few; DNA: TGTGCCAGCAGTGGGGCAAGGGGGCGCGTCGATGAGCAGTTCTTC; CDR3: CASSGARGRVDEQFF
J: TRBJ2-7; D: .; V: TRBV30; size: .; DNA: TGTGCCTGGACTCCACAGGCGATACCCTACGAGCAGTACTTC; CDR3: CAWTPQAIPYEQYF
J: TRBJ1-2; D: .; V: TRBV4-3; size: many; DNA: TGCGCCAGCAGCCAAGATAGTTCCGGGATTTCGATTGGCTACACCTTC; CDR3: CASSQDSSGISIGYTF
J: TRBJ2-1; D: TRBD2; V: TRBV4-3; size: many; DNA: TGCGCCAGCAGCCAAGATGGCGGGGGACCCAATGAGCAGTTCTTC; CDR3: CASSQDGGGPNEQFF